The rows below give T cell receptor beta chains drawn from one sample of a study of beta chain features in type 1 diabetes. Sequenced by immunoSEQ multiplex PCR; TCRdb stores in-frame clones only, minus some. The sample consists of about 410,000 clones, more than 11% of them appearing once. What was sequenced was naive CD4+ T cells from blood. The receptor source for this set is a man aged 25 to 40 in good health. Each CDR3 is given with its conserved first and last residue. The D gene is left open where the match is weak. Clone size is given for some rows only: seen once, a few or many times, or a class if the clone is expanded.

v_gene	abundance	d_gene	j_gene	CDR3nt	CDR3aa
TRBV29-1	.	.	TRBJ1-1	TGCAGCGTGTTACTCCGGACGGATTGGAGATTGAACACTGAAGCTTTCTTT	CSVLLRTDWRLNTEAFF
TRBV6-5	.	TRBD1	TRBJ1-5	TGTGCCAGCAGTTACTCGAAGGGGGCGCGGGGTCAGCCCCAGCATTTT	CASSYSKGARGQPQHF
TRBV20-1	.	.	TRBJ2-3	TGCAGTTACTATCCGGCAGATACGCAGTATTTT	CSYYPADTQYF
TRBV5-6	few	.	TRBJ2-1	TGTGCCAGCAGCTTGGCTGCGACAAGAGCGTTCTTC	CASSLAATRAFF
TRBV23-1	.	.	TRBJ2-3	TGCGCCAGCAGTCGGGAACAGGGAAGCACAGATACGCAGTATTTT	CASSREQGSTDTQYF
TRBV6-1	few	TRBD2	TRBJ2-2	TGTGCCAGCAGTTGGGCTAGCGGGGAACTCGGGGAGCTGTTTTTT	CASSWASGELGELFF
TRBV7-9	.	.	TRBJ2-1	TGTGCCAGCAGCTGGGGGCGCGATGAGCAGTTCTTC	CASSWGRDEQFF
TRBV30	.	.	TRBJ1-2	TGTGCCTGGACCCCATTACAGGGTCCGGGGGGCTACACCTTC	CAWTPLQGPGGYTF
TRBV18	.	TRBD2	TRBJ2-3	TGTGCCAGCTCACCGCGGGCTAGCGGGGGAGATACGCAGTATTTT	CASSPRASGGDTQYF
TRBV5-1	few	.	TRBJ2-6	TGCGCCAGCAGCTTGGAAGGGACTGGGGCCAACGTCCTGACTTTC	CASSLEGTGANVLTF
TRBV27	.	.	TRBJ2-3	TGTGCCAGCAACAGGGCAACTAGCACAGATACGCAGTATTTT	CASNRATSTDTQYF
TRBV10-1	.	.	TRBJ2-5	TGCGCCAGCAGTGAGTCGGGTGGACTGGAGACCCAGTACTTC	CASSESGGLETQYF
TRBV2	few	.	TRBJ2-5	TGTGCCAGCAGTGGAGGACAGCAAGAGACCCAGTACTTC	CASSGGQQETQYF
TRBV19	.	TRBD2	TRBJ2-1	TGTGCCAGTAGTCACGCTAGCGGACTTTACAATGAGCAGTTCTTC	CASSHASGLYNEQFF
TRBV6-5	.	.	TRBJ1-6	TGTGCCAGCAGTTACCTTCAGGGAGGATGGTCACCCCTCCACTTT	CASSYLQGGWSPLHF